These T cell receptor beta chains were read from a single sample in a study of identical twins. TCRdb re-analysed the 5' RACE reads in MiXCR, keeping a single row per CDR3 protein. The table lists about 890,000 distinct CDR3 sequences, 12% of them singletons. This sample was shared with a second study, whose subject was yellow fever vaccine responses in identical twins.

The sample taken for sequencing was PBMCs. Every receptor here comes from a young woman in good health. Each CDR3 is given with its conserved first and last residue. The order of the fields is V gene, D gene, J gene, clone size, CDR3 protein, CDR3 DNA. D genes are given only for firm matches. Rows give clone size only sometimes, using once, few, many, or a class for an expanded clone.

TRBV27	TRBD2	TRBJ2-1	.	CASSLSRGLAGVLGLREQFF	TGTGCCAGCAGTTTATCGAGAGGGCTAGCGGGGGTATTAGGGCTCCGTGAGCAGTTCTTC
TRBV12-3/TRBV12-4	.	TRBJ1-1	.	CASSFGLIEAFF	TGTGCCAGCAGTTTCGGACTGATTGAAGCTTTCTTT
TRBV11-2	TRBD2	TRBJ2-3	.	CASSLDPWVAGDGDTQYF	TGTGCCAGCAGCTTAGATCCCTGGGTAGCGGGAGACGGAGATACGCAGTATTTT
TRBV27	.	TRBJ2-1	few	CASSFRQYNEQFF	TGTGCCAGCAGTTTCAGACAGTACAATGAGCAGTTCTTC
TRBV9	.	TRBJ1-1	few	CASSVGGGSDTEAFF	TGTGCCAGCAGCGTAGGTGGGGGATCGGACACTGAAGCTTTCTTT
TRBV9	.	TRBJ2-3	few	CASSVPTDTQYF	TGTGCCAGCAGCGTCCCTACAGATACGCAGTATTTT
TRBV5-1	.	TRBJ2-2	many	CASSFEAGSTGELFF	TGCGCCAGCAGCTTCGAGGCAGGGAGTACCGGGGAGCTGTTTTTT
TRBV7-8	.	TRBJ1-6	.	CASSSRDTNSPLHF	TGTGCCAGCAGCTCACGGGACACTAATTCACCCCTCCACTTT
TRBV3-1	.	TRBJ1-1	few	CASSQGIQGVIEAFF	TGTGCCAGCAGCCAAGGGATACAGGGAGTAATTGAAGCTTTCTTT
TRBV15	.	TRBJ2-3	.	CATSWGPTDTQYF	TGTGCCACCAGCTGGGGACCCACAGATACGCAGTATTTT
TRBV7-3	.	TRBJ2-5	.	CASSLKGLPQETQYF	TGTGCCAGCAGCTTAAAGGGGCTACCCCAAGAGACCCAGTACTTC
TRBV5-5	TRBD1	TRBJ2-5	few	CASSQGTDPYQETQYF	TGTGCCAGCAGCCAAGGGACAGATCCGTACCAAGAGACCCAGTACTTC
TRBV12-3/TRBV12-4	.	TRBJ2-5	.	CASSLWLVQGAWETQYF	TGTGCCAGCAGTTTATGGTTGGTTCAGGGAGCATGGGAGACCCAGTACTTC
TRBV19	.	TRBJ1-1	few	CASSIGTGAEAFF	TGTGCCAGTAGTATAGGCACCGGAGCTGAAGCTTTCTTT
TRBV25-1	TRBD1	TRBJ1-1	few	CASSVTGDEAFF	TGTGCCAGCAGTGTCACAGGGGATGAAGCTTTCTTT
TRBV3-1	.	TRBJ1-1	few	CASSQDVGEAFF	TGTGCCAGCAGCCAAGATGTTGGCGAAGCTTTCTTT
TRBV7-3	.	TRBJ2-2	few	CASSLRGVGVTGELFF	TGTGCCAGCAGCCTCCGAGGAGTGGGCGTAACCGGGGAGCTGTTTTTT
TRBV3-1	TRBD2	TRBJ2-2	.	CASRTSGRFAGELFF	TGTGCCAGCAGGACTAGCGGGAGGTTCGCCGGGGAGCTGTTTTTT
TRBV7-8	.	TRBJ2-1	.	CASSLGFASNEQFF	TGTGCCAGCAGCTTAGGGTTTGCTAGTAATGAGCAGTTCTTC
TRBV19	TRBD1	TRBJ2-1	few	CASRVGQGQFSSYNEQFF	TGTGCCAGTAGGGTGGGACAGGGGCAGTTCAGCTCCTACAATGAGCAGTTCTTC
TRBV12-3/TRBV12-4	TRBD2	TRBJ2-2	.	CASTFGLDTGELFF	TGTGCCAGCACTTTTGGACTAGACACCGGGGAGCTGTTTTTT
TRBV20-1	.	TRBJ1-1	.	CSAEGSGPSSTEAFF	TGCAGTGCCGAGGGGTCGGGACCGTCCTCCACTGAAGCTTTCTTT